Sequencing of this TCR beta chain was carried out in a study of HIV-infected patients and healthy controls. The CDR3 has 12 residues. V gave up 6 bases and J gave up 2 bases, with 10 bases separating them. Germline values: CDR1 SQVTM, CDR2 ANQGSEA. About 500 ng RNA was reverse transcribed with alpha and beta constant-region primers. Each of the alpha and beta chains got its own library through chain-specific third strand synthesis with indices. Via MiXCR, TCRdb re-called the 5' RACE reads, giving one row per CDR3 protein. Altogether 9,000 to 15,000 distinct CDR3 sequences are present, 4.5% to 5.5% being singletons, with the ten largest covering around 3.6%. Whole blood was used without fractionation, so all unsorted peripheral T cells were included. In its sample, this clonotype is medium-sized.

The TCR was taken from an adult in good health. The chain combines TRBV29-1 with TRBJ1-2; no definite D call. The specimen was blood. CDR3 loop: CSVTRFNYGYTF. The CDR3 DNA reads as TGCAGCGTAACTCGATTCAACTATGGCTACACCTTC.